This paragraph reports one T cell receptor (beta chain). Its antigen is unidentified. Being one base from a much bigger clone, this may be a read error. The sample is drawn from a study of breast tumors, draining lymph nodes, adjacent tissues. Whole-study results and caveats: The data were judged consistent with most tumor T cells coming from lymph node and expanding in tumor.

A single record per CDR3 protein comes from TCRdb applying MiXCR to the multiplex PCR reads. The sample carries roughly 100,000 distinct CDR3 sequences, more than 30% recorded once. The germline gives CDR1 SGDLS, CDR2 YYNGEE. This CDR3 contains 15 residues. Breast cancer patients provided tissue from their axillary draining lymph nodes. This receptor was identified in a female donor with breast cancer. Some clones in this sample may be carry-over from other donors' samples. The material sequenced was axillary lymph node tissue. This chain links TRBV9 with TRBJ2-5; 8 nucleotides agree with TRBD1. The CDR3 reads CASSEQGAQGETPYF. In DNA form, the CDR3 reads TGTGCCAGCAGCGAGCAGGGGGCGCAAGGGGAGACCCCGTACTTC.